This T cell receptor (beta chain) derives from a study of a mutant IDH1 vaccine in newly diagnosed glioma. Study-wide background: The study started vaccination 4-6 weeks after radiotherapy alone, or with temozolomide cycles. Earlier treatment was radiotherapy, temozolomide, or both, with most getting both. Study results and caveats: Vaccination elicited immune responses in 80% to 95% of patients.

Deletions cut 4 bases from V and 6 bases from J, with 13 bases between. CDR1 and CDR2 from the germline V gene are LNHDA and SQIVND (reference sequence). The CDR3 is made up of 15 amino acids. Assay used: immunoSEQ multiplex PCR; TCRdb lists only in-frame clones, some missing. The data contain about 38,000 clones, roughly 80% of them singletons. A remark on this clone: Its antigen is as yet unknown.

The sample's time point: week 23, last vaccination. Mutant IDH1 20-mer peptide, at 300 ug, made up each vaccine dose, with topical imiquimod. This clonotype was sampled from a man aged 40-49 years with glioma. The specimen comprised PBMCs, sampled from a glioma patient whose treatment included an IDH1 peptide vaccine. The chain uses TRBV19 and TRBJ1-6; tentative D call: TRBD1 (6 bases). The CDR3 here is CASSTLGGLNSPLHF. The CDR3 coding sequence is TGTGCCAGTAGTACCCTGGGGGGCCTTAATTCACCCCTCCACTTT. Complete variable domain (other parts from reference TRBV19 and TRBJ1-6): DGGITQSPKYLFRKEGQNVTLSCEQNLNHDAMYWYRQDPGQGLRLIYYSQIVNDFQKGDIAEGYSVSREKKESFPLTVTSAQKNPTAFYLCASSTLGGLNSPLHFGNGTRLTVT.